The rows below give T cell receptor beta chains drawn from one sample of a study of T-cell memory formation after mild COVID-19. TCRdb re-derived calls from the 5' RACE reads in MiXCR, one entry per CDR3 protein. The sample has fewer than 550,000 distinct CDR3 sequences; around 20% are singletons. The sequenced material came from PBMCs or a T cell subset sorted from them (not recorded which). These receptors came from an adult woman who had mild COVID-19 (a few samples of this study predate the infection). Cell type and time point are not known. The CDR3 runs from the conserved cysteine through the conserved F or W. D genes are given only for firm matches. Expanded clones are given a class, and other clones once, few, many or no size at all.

CDR3 protein: CASSYLGGGNYEQYF
CDR3 DNA: TGTGCCAGCAGTTACTTGGGAGGGGGAAACTACGAGCAGTACTTC
CDR3 length: 15
V gene: TRBV6-5
clone size: NA
D gene: NA
J gene: TRBJ2-7

CDR3 protein: CASSSDAGSLNEKLFF
CDR3 DNA: TGTGCCAGCAGTTCGGACGCCGGTTCCTTGAATGAAAAACTGTTTTTT
CDR3 length: 16
V gene: TRBV7-3
clone size: NA
D gene: NA
J gene: TRBJ1-4

CDR3 protein: CSARDPGPSSSALGSAKNIQYF
CDR3 DNA: TGCAGTGCTAGAGACCCAGGACCCTCCTCCTCCGCGTTGGGTTCGGCCAAAAACATTCAGTACTTC
CDR3 length: 22
V gene: TRBV20-1
clone size: NA
D gene: NA
J gene: TRBJ2-4

CDR3 protein: CASSANSGEPDTQYF
CDR3 DNA: TGTGCCAGCAGCGCGAATAGCGGGGAACCAGATACGCAGTATTTT
CDR3 length: 15
V gene: TRBV9
clone size: few
D gene: TRBD2
J gene: TRBJ2-3

CDR3 protein: CASSLGTPTSGSILGTQYF
CDR3 DNA: TGTGCCAGCAGCTTAGGGACCCCGACTAGCGGGTCCATATTGGGTACGCAGTATTTT
CDR3 length: 19
V gene: TRBV7-2
clone size: few
D gene: TRBD2
J gene: TRBJ2-3

CDR3 protein: CASSAGTSISTDTQYF
CDR3 DNA: TGTGCCAGCAGCGCCGGGACTAGCATTTCGACAGATACGCAGTATTTT
CDR3 length: 16
V gene: TRBV11-2
clone size: few
D gene: TRBD2
J gene: TRBJ2-3

CDR3 protein: CAWKSQSSYNSPLHF
CDR3 DNA: TGTGCCTGGAAAAGCCAGAGCTCCTATAATTCACCCCTCCACTTT
CDR3 length: 15
V gene: TRBV30
clone size: few
D gene: NA
J gene: TRBJ1-6

CDR3 protein: CSARVAGSSYEQYF
CDR3 DNA: TGCAGCGCGAGGGTAGCGGGAAGTTCCTACGAGCAGTACTTC
CDR3 length: 14
V gene: TRBV20-1
clone size: NA
D gene: TRBD2
J gene: TRBJ2-7

CDR3 protein: CASSQDPQVSANEKLFF
CDR3 DNA: TGTGCCAGCAGCCAAGATCCACAGGTTTCGGCTAATGAAAAACTGTTTTTT
CDR3 length: 17
V gene: TRBV4-2
clone size: NA
D gene: NA
J gene: TRBJ1-4

CDR3 protein: CASSLRGPAANEKLFF
CDR3 DNA: TGTGCCAGCAGTTTAAGGGGACCGGCGGCTAATGAAAAACTGTTTTTT
CDR3 length: 16
V gene: TRBV12-3/TRBV12-4
clone size: few
D gene: NA
J gene: TRBJ1-4

CDR3 protein: CASSFDRVNEQFF
CDR3 DNA: TGTGCCAGCAGCTTCGACAGGGTCAATGAGCAGTTCTTC
CDR3 length: 13
V gene: TRBV7-3
clone size: many
D gene: TRBD1
J gene: TRBJ2-1

CDR3 protein: CASTFGDTQYF
CDR3 DNA: TGTGCCAGCACTTTCGGGGATACGCAGTATTTT
CDR3 length: 11
V gene: TRBV25-1
clone size: few
D gene: NA
J gene: TRBJ2-3

CDR3 protein: CASRSTDLGNNEQFF
CDR3 DNA: TGTGCCAGTAGATCTACAGACCTCGGTAACAATGAGCAGTTCTTC
CDR3 length: 15
V gene: TRBV19
clone size: NA
D gene: NA
J gene: TRBJ2-1

CDR3 protein: CAWRSGANTEAFF
CDR3 DNA: TGTGCCTGGAGGTCCGGGGCGAACACTGAAGCTTTCTTT
CDR3 length: 13
V gene: TRBV30
clone size: NA
D gene: NA
J gene: TRBJ1-1

CDR3 protein: CASSPTGGDEQYF
CDR3 DNA: TGTGCCAGCAGCCCAACAGGGGGCGACGAGCAGTACTTC
CDR3 length: 13
V gene: TRBV7-9
clone size: few
D gene: TRBD1
J gene: TRBJ2-7

CDR3 protein: CAWSVLDGGTGELFF
CDR3 DNA: TGTGCCTGGAGTGTACTCGATGGGGGCACCGGGGAGCTGTTTTTT
CDR3 length: 15
V gene: TRBV30
clone size: NA
D gene: NA
J gene: TRBJ2-2

CDR3 protein: CASSLGLAVNEQFF
CDR3 DNA: TGTGCCAGCAGCTTAGGCCTAGCGGTGAATGAGCAGTTCTTC
CDR3 length: 14
V gene: TRBV7-9
clone size: many
D gene: TRBD2
J gene: TRBJ2-1

CDR3 protein: CSAGQALSATGF
CDR3 DNA: TGCAGTGCCGGACAGGCCCTCAGCGCCACGGGATTT
CDR3 length: 12
V gene: TRBV20-1
clone size: NA
D gene: TRBD1
J gene: TRBJ1-1

CDR3 protein: CASSVGNRGGTEAFF
CDR3 DNA: TGTGCCAGCAGCGTAGGGAACAGGGGAGGGACTGAAGCTTTCTTT
CDR3 length: 15
V gene: TRBV9
clone size: NA
D gene: TRBD1
J gene: TRBJ1-1

CDR3 protein: CSVDPTSGGALGADTQYF
CDR3 DNA: TGCAGCGTTGACCCGACTAGCGGGGGGGCGCTTGGTGCAGATACGCAGTATTTT
CDR3 length: 18
V gene: TRBV29-1
clone size: once
D gene: TRBD2
J gene: TRBJ2-3

CDR3 protein: CASSVVGLLPGELFF
CDR3 DNA: TGTGCCAGCAGCGTAGTTGGCCTCCTTCCCGGGGAGCTGTTTTTT
CDR3 length: 15
V gene: TRBV9
clone size: NA
D gene: NA
J gene: TRBJ2-2

CDR3 protein: CASSLARDRSYEQYF
CDR3 DNA: TGTGCCAGCAGCTTAGCGCGGGACAGGTCCTACGAGCAGTACTTC
CDR3 length: 15
V gene: TRBV7-6
clone size: few
D gene: TRBD1
J gene: TRBJ2-7

CDR3 protein: CSVSIYYTEAFF
CDR3 DNA: TGCAGTGTCTCGATCTATTACACTGAAGCTTTCTTT
CDR3 length: 12
V gene: TRBV20-1
clone size: NA
D gene: NA
J gene: TRBJ1-1

CDR3 protein: CSVSEVGSQYF
CDR3 DNA: TGCAGCGTCTCTGAAGTGGGGAGCCAGTACTTC
CDR3 length: 11
V gene: TRBV29-1
clone size: few
D gene: NA
J gene: TRBJ2-5

CDR3 protein: CASSPVRVPGHFPAGELFF
CDR3 DNA: TGCGCCAGCAGTCCGGTCAGGGTTCCGGGACACTTTCCTGCCGGGGAGCTGTTTTTT
CDR3 length: 19
V gene: TRBV23-1
clone size: NA
D gene: NA
J gene: TRBJ2-2

CDR3 protein: CASSHRTGGGEQFF
CDR3 DNA: TGCGCCAGCAGCCACCGGACAGGGGGCGGTGAGCAGTTCTTC
CDR3 length: 14
V gene: TRBV4-3
clone size: few
D gene: TRBD1
J gene: TRBJ2-1

CDR3 protein: CASRNEQGRSYEQYF
CDR3 DNA: TGTGCCAGCAGGAACGAACAGGGGCGCTCCTACGAGCAGTACTTC
CDR3 length: 15
V gene: TRBV6-2/TRBV6-3
clone size: few
D gene: TRBD1
J gene: TRBJ2-7

CDR3 protein: CSASQNTEAFF
CDR3 DNA: TGCAGTGCTAGCCAGAACACTGAAGCTTTCTTT
CDR3 length: 11
V gene: TRBV20-1
clone size: few
D gene: NA
J gene: TRBJ1-1

CDR3 protein: CASSYKVGLDYEQYF
CDR3 DNA: TGCGCCAGCAGCTACAAGGTGGGACTCGACTACGAGCAGTACTTC
CDR3 length: 15
V gene: TRBV4-3
clone size: few
D gene: NA
J gene: TRBJ2-7

CDR3 protein: CASSFTGVMGEQYF
CDR3 DNA: TGTGCCAGTAGCTTCACCGGGGTAATGGGGGAGCAGTACTTC
CDR3 length: 14
V gene: TRBV19
clone size: NA
D gene: NA
J gene: TRBJ2-7

CDR3 protein: CASEQGTDTQYF
CDR3 DNA: TGTGCCAGCGAGCAAGGCACAGATACGCAGTATTTT
CDR3 length: 12
V gene: TRBV6-2/TRBV6-3
clone size: NA
D gene: NA
J gene: TRBJ2-3

CDR3 protein: CASSTPDRVGDKPQHF
CDR3 DNA: TGTGCCAGTAGTACCCCGGACAGGGTAGGCGATAAGCCCCAGCATTTT
CDR3 length: 16
V gene: TRBV19
clone size: few
D gene: TRBD1
J gene: TRBJ1-5

CDR3 protein: CASGQGAFEQFF
CDR3 DNA: TGTGCCAGCGGACAGGGGGCCTTTGAGCAGTTCTTC
CDR3 length: 12
V gene: TRBV7-9
clone size: NA
D gene: TRBD1
J gene: TRBJ2-1

CDR3 protein: CASSLSPSAEYEQYF
CDR3 DNA: TGCGCCAGCAGCCTATCTCCCTCTGCGGAATACGAGCAGTACTTC
CDR3 length: 15
V gene: TRBV4-1
clone size: few
D gene: NA
J gene: TRBJ2-7

CDR3 protein: CASSHPRDTISYEQYF
CDR3 DNA: TGCGCCAGCAGCCACCCCCGGGACACAATCTCCTACGAGCAGTACTTC
CDR3 length: 16
V gene: TRBV4-1
clone size: NA
D gene: NA
J gene: TRBJ2-7

CDR3 protein: CASSFPLETQYF
CDR3 DNA: TGTGCCAGCAGCTTTCCATTGGAGACCCAGTACTTC
CDR3 length: 12
V gene: TRBV7-2
clone size: NA
D gene: NA
J gene: TRBJ2-5

CDR3 protein: CASSPLGGLSGELFF
CDR3 DNA: TGTGCCAGCAGTCCCCTGGGAGGGCTTTCGGGGGAGCTGTTTTTT
CDR3 length: 15
V gene: TRBV6-6
clone size: few
D gene: TRBD2
J gene: TRBJ2-2

CDR3 protein: CASGPRQPEYNEQFF
CDR3 DNA: TGTGCTAGTGGTCCTCGACAGCCGGAGTACAATGAGCAGTTCTTC
CDR3 length: 15
V gene: TRBV12-5
clone size: NA
D gene: NA
J gene: TRBJ2-1

CDR3 protein: CASSPPRQDTEAFF
CDR3 DNA: TGTGCCAGCTCACCACCGCGACAGGACACTGAAGCTTTCTTT
CDR3 length: 14
V gene: TRBV18
clone size: few
D gene: NA
J gene: TRBJ1-1

CDR3 protein: CASSGIGGGRTDTQYF
CDR3 DNA: TGTGCCAGCAGCGGGATCGGCGGGGGTCGGACAGATACGCAGTATTTT
CDR3 length: 16
V gene: TRBV2
clone size: NA
D gene: TRBD2
J gene: TRBJ2-3

CDR3 protein: CASSRGGARQTQYF
CDR3 DNA: TGTGCCAGCAGCCGCGGGGGGGCTCGTCAGACCCAGTACTTC
CDR3 length: 14
V gene: TRBV11-2
clone size: NA
D gene: TRBD2
J gene: TRBJ2-5

CDR3 protein: CASSLAGTGQGEQYF
CDR3 DNA: TGCGCCAGCAGCTTGGCCGGAACAGGGCAGGGCGAGCAGTACTTC
CDR3 length: 15
V gene: TRBV5-1
clone size: NA
D gene: NA
J gene: TRBJ2-7

CDR3 protein: CASSLALDPADEAFF
CDR3 DNA: TGTGCCAGCAGCTTAGCCCTGGATCCCGCCGATGAAGCTTTCTTT
CDR3 length: 15
V gene: TRBV11-3
clone size: NA
D gene: NA
J gene: TRBJ1-1

CDR3 protein: CASSPPLGEKLFF
CDR3 DNA: TGTGCCAGCAGTCCCCCGTTGGGGGAAAAACTGTTTTTT
CDR3 length: 13
V gene: TRBV12-3/TRBV12-4
clone size: few
D gene: NA
J gene: TRBJ1-4

CDR3 protein: CASSFRTGGYGYTF
CDR3 DNA: TGTGCCAGCAGCTTTCGGACAGGGGGCTATGGCTACACCTTC
CDR3 length: 14
V gene: TRBV5-5
clone size: NA
D gene: TRBD1
J gene: TRBJ1-2

CDR3 protein: CASSPREGSNTEAFF
CDR3 DNA: TGCGCCAGCAGCCCACGGGAGGGATCGAACACTGAAGCTTTCTTT
CDR3 length: 15
V gene: TRBV5-1
clone size: NA
D gene: NA
J gene: TRBJ1-1